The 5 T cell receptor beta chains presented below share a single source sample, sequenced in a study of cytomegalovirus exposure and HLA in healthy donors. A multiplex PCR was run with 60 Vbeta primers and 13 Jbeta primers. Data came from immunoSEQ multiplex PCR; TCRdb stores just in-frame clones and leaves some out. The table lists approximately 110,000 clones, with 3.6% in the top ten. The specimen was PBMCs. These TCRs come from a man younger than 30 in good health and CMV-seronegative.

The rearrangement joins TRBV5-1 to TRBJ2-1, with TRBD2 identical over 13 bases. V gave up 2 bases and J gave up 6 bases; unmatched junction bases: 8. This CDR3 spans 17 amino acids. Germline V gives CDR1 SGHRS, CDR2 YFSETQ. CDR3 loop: CASSFGLAGVSFNEQFF. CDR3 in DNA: TGCGCCAGCAGCTTCGGACTAGCGGGAGTTTCGTTCAATGAGCAGTTCTTC.

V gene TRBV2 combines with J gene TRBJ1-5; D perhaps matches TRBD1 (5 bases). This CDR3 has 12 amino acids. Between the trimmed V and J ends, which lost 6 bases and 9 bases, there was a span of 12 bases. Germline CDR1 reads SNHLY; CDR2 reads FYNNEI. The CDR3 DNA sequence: TGTGCCAGCAGGACCTTCGGGGGGCCCCAGCATTTT. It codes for CASRTFGGPQHF.

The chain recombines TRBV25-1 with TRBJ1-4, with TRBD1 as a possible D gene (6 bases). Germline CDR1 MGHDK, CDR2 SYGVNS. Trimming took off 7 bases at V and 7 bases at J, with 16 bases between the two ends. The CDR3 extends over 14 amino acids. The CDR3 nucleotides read TGTGCCAGCACCTCGGCTACAGGGACTGAAAAACTGTTTTTT. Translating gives CASTSATGTEKLFF.

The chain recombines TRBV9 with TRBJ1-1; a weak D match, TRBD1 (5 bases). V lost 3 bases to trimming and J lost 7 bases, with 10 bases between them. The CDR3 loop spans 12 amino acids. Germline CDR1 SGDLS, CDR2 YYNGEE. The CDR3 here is CASSDGGNEAFF. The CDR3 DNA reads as TGTGCCAGCAGCGACGGGGGTAATGAAGCTTTCTTT.

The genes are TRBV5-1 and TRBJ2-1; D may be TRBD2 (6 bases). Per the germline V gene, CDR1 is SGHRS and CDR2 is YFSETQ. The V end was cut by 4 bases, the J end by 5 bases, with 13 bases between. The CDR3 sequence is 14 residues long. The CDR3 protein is CASSLIGGDNEQFF. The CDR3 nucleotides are TGCGCCAGCAGCCTAATCGGCGGGGACAATGAGCAGTTCTTC.